A single T cell receptor (beta chain) is shown here with its context. This clonotype has a handful of counts. Its cognate antigen has yet to be identified. Base qualities are not recorded, but no much larger clone differs from it by a single base. This sample's treatment or condition label indicates: live attenuated yellow fever vaccine strain. Two biological replicates of bulk PBMCs were collected at each blood-draw timepoint. A standard Ficoll-Paque protocol was used to isolate PBMCs from peripheral blood. RNA was extracted with TriZol from bulk PBMCs, CD4 and CD8 fractions, and dextramer-positive and dextramer-negative fractions. CDR1 is given as SGHVS and CDR2 as FQNEAQ, both from the germline V gene. From cysteine to phenylalanine, the CDR3 is 16 amino acids long. Only the CDR3 region is kept as DNA, spanning 48 bases read in frame from base 1. Trimming takes 5 bases from V and 5 bases from J, and the germline ends sit 18 bases apart.

TCR cDNA was synthesized by 5'RACE template switching, through which a universal primer site and unique molecular identifiers were introduced. cDNA synthesis was primed from both the TCR alpha and TCR beta constant segments. Library amplification used two PCR steps, and the second PCR step added sample barcodes and sequencing adapters. Sequencing of libraries was done on Illumina HiSeq 2500 (2x100 bp) or NovaSeq (2x150 bp). The study's processing was this. MIGEC was used to demultiplex reads and collapse the reads into UMI consensus sequences, and MiXCR was used for V(D)J alignment. Vaccine-responding clonotypes were defined with edgeR using replicate PBMC samples, requiring FDR below 0.01 and a log2 fold change above 5 up to day 15. Bulk clonotypes were assigned CD4 or CD8 identity according to which sequenced CD4 or CD8 repertoire held them at higher abundance. TCRdb reprocessing: public reads trimmed at Q25 with fastp, clones called with MiXCR, in-frame beta chains kept. Identical CDR3 protein sequences are pooled into one entry, listed with their most common genes and DNA. These V and J calls originate from TCRdb's pipeline instead of the authors' own analysis. For this sample there are about 500,000 distinct CDR3 sequences; roughly 17% appear just once. Approximately 15% of the sample belongs to the ten largest clones.

The data were obtained in a study of T cells after yellow fever vaccination (dated by TCRdb to between 2019 and 2020). In the study overall: The SMART-Seq v4 Ultra Low Input RNA kit was used to prepare libraries from fractions with low cell numbers. To follow T-cell clones before and after primary and booster YFV17D yellow fever vaccination, bulk TCR alpha and beta repertoires were sequenced over time. Two healthy male donors made up the cohort, one aged 18 to 29 years and the other aged 30 to 40 years. Bulk PBMC replicates and cell subsets were isolated from blood drawn at multiple timepoints before and after both primary and secondary immunization.

General conclusions and limits of the study: After the booster, most clones that had expanded after primary vaccination were detected again (about 97% of CD4 and 88% of CD8), suggesting broad maintenance of memory. A small share of clonotypes occurred in both CD4 and CD8 compartments, likely arising from convergent recombination. Because abundant contaminating clonotypes from the bulk population could be contained in FACS-sorted repertoires, computational filtering was required. The secondary T-cell response was found to be weaker but faster than the primary response, with a peak reached on day 5 rather than on day 15. Only two donors were included in the study, so the extent to which the findings can be generalized is limited.

The sequence was collected from a man between 18 and 35 years old who received the YFV17D yellow fever vaccine. The source was PBMCs, collected less than 6 days after the first yellow fever vaccination. The chain employs TRBV7-8 and TRBJ2-2; a weak D assignment points to TRBD2 (7 bases agree). CDR3 protein: CASSLRWGGRTGELFF. The DNA reads as follows: TGTGCCAGCAGCCTCCGGTGGGGGGGGCGTACCGGGGAGCTGTTTTTT.